The source of this T cell receptor (beta chain) is a study of human T cells and chemical hapten exposure. The overall study: Patients had diphenylcyclopropenone applied to the scalp weekly throughout the approximately 23-week study. The cohort included alopecia areata under or over 50% scalp, totalis and universalis.

Time point: patch test 2, 6 weeks after DPC sensitization. Sample treatment: therapeutic diphenylcyclopropenone sensitization with weekly scalp DPC. As for this clonotype: Its antigen is as yet unknown.

TCRdb reprocessed the RACE reads via MiXCR and lists one record per CDR3 protein. This table has roughly 96,000 distinct CDR3 sequences, approximately 8.6% appearing once. General study points: As the donors had alopecia, their immune response may differ from healthy people's. The number of TCRs over 1 in 1000 frequency stayed unchanged after DPC.

The sequence derives from a woman in her 40s with alopecia areata. Some clones in this sample may be carry-over from other donors' samples. Sequencing used whole blood, obtained in connection with sensitization to the hapten diphenylcyclopropenone (DPC).

In DNA form, the CDR3 reads TGTGCCATCAGTCCAGCTAAAAGGGCAGATACGCAGTATTTT. It yields the protein CAISPAKRADTQYF. The chain recombines TRBV10-3 with TRBJ2-3; D gene ambiguous. Germline V gene data show CDR1 as ENHRY and CDR2 as SYGVKD. This CDR3 comprises 14 residues. Trimming took 5 bases from V and 4 from J, leaving 13 bases between them.